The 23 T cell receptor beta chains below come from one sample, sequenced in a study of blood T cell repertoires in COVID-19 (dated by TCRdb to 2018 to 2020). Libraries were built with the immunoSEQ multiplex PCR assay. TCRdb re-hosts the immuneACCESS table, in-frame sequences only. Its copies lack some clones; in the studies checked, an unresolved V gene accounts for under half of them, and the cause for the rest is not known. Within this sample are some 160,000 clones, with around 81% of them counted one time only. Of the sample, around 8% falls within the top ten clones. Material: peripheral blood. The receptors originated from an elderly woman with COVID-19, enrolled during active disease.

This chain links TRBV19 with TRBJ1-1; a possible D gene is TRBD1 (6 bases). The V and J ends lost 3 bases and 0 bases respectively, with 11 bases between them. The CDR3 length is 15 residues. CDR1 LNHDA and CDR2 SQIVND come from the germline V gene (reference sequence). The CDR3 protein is CASSIFGQMNTEAFF. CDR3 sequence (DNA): TGTGCCAGTAGTATTTTTGGACAGATGAACACTGAAGCTTTCTTT.

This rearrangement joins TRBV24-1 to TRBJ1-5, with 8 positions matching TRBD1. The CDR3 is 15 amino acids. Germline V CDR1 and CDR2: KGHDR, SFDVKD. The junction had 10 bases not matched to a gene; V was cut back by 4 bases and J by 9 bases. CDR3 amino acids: CATSENRQGYSPQHF. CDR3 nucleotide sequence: TGTGCCACCAGTGAAAATAGACAGGGGTATTCGCCCCAGCATTTT.

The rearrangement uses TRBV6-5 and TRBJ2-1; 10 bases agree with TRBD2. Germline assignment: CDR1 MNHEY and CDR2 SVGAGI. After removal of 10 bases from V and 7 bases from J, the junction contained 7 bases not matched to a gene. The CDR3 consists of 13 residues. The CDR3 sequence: CATGSGRKNEQFF. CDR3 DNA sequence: TGTGCCACCGGTAGCGGGAGGAAGAATGAGCAGTTCTTC.

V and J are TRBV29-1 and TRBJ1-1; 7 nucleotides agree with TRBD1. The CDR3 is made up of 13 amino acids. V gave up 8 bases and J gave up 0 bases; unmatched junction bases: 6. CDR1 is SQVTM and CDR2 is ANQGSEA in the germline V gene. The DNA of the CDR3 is TGCAGCATTACAGGGGACCTGAACACTGAAGCTTTCTTT. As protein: CSITGDLNTEAFF. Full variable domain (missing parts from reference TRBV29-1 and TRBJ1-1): SAVISQKPSRDICQRGTSLTIQCQVDSQVTMMFWYRQQPGQSLTLIATANQGSEATYESGFVIDKFPISRPNLTFSTLTVSNMSPEDSSIYLCSITGDLNTEAFFGQGTRLTVV.

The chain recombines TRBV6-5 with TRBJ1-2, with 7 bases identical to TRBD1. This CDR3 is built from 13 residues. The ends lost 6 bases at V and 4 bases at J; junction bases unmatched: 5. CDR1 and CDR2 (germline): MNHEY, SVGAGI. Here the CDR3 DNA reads TGTGCCAGCAGGAGAGACAGGGTCTATGGCTACACCTTC. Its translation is CASRRDRVYGYTF.

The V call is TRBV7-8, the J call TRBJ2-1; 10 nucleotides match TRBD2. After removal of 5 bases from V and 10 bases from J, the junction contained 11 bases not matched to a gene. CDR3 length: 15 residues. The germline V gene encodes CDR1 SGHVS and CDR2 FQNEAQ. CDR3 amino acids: CASSPRTSGLAEQFF. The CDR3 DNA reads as TGTGCCAGCAGCCCACGGACTAGCGGTCTTGCGGAGCAGTTCTTC. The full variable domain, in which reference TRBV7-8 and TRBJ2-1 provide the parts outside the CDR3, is GAGVSQSPRYKVAKRGQDVALRCDPISGHVSLFWYQQALGQGPEFLTYFQNEAQLDKSGLPSDRFFAERPEGSVSTLKIQRTQQEDSAVYLCASSPRTSGLAEQFFGPGTRLTVL.

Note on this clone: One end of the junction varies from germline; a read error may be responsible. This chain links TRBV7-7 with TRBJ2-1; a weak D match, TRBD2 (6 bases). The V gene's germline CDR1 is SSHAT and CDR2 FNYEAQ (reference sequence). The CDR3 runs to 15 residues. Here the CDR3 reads CASSLQLAANNEQFF. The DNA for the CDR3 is TGTGCTAGCAGCTTACAACTAGCAGCCAACAATGAGCAGTTCTTC.

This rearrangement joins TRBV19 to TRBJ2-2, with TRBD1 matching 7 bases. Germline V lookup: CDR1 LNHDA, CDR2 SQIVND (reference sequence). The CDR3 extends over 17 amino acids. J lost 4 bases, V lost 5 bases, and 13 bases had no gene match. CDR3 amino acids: CASSPTGPHGGTGELFF. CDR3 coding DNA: TGTGCCAGTAGTCCGACAGGGCCTCACGGCGGCACCGGGGAGCTGTTTTTT.

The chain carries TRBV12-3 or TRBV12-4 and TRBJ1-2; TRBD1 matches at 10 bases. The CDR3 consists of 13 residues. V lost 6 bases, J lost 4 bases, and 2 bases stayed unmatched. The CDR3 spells CASSRQGAYGYTF. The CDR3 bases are TGTGCCAGCAGCCGACAGGGGGCCTATGGCTACACCTTC.

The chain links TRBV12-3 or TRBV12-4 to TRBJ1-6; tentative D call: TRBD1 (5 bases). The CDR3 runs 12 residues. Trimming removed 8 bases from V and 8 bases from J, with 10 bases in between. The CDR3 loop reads CASSRGDSPLHF. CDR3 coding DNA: TGTGCCAGCTCAAGGGGTGATTCACCCCTCCACTTT.

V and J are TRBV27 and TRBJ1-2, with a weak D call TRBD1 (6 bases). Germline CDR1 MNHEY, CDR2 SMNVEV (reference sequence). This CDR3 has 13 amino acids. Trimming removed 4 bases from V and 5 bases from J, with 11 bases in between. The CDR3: CASSYRGAYGYTF. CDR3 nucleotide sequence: TGTGCCAGCAGTTACCGGGGGGCTTATGGCTACACCTTC.

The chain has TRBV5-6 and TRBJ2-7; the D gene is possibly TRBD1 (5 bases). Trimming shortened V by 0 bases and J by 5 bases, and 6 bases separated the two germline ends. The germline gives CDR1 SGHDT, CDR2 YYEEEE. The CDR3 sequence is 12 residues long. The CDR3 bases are TGTGCCAGCAGCTTGGTAGGGGACGAGCAGTACTTC. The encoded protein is CASSLVGDEQYF.

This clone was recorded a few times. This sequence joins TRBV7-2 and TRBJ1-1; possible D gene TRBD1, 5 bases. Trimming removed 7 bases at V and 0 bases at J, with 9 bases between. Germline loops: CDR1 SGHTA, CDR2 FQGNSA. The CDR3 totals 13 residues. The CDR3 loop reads CASTQGVNTEAFF. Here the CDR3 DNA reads TGTGCCAGCACCCAAGGGGTGAACACTGAAGCTTTCTTT.

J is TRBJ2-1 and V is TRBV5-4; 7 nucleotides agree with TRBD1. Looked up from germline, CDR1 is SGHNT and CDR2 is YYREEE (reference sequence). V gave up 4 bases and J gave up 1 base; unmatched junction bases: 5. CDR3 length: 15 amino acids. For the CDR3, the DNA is TGTGCCAGCAGCCCACAGGGGAGATCCTACAATGAGCAGTTCTTC. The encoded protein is CASSPQGRSYNEQFF.

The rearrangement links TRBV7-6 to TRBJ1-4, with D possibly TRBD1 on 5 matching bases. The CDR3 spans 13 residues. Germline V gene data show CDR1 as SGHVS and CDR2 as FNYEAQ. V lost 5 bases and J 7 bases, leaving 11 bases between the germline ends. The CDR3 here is CASSAAQGEKLFF. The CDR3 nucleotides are TGTGCCAGCAGCGCCGCTCAGGGTGAAAAACTGTTTTTT.

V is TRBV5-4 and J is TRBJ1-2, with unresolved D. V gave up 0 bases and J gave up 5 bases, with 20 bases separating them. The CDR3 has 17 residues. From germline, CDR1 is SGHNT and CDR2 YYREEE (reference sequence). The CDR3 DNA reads TGTGCCAGCAGCTTGGGAGGAACGGAGGGATTAATATATGGCTACACCTTC. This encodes CASSLGGTEGLIYGYTF.

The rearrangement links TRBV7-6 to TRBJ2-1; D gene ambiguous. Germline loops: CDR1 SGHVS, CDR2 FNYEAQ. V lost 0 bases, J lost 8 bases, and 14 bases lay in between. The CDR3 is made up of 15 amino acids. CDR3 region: CASSLAPTPQDEQFF. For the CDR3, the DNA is TGTGCCAGCAGCTTAGCCCCGACACCGCAGGATGAGCAGTTCTTC.

The CDR3: CASSPQSGNTIYF. CDR3 bases: TGTGCCAGCAGCCCGCAGTCTGGAAACACCATATATTTT. The rearrangement links TRBV3-1 (or the pseudogene TRBV3-2) to TRBJ1-3, with D hard to call. The CDR3 has 13 residues. V lost 4 bases and J 1 base, leaving 5 bases between the germline ends. Germline loops: CDR1 LGHDT, CDR2 YNNKEL (reference sequence).

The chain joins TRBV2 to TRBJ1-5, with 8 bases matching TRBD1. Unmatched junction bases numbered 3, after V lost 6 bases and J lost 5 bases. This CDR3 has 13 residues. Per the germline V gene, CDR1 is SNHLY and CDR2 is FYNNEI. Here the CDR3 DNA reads TGTGCCAGCAGCCAGGACAGGGATCAGCCCCAGCATTTT. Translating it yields CASSQDRDQPQHF.

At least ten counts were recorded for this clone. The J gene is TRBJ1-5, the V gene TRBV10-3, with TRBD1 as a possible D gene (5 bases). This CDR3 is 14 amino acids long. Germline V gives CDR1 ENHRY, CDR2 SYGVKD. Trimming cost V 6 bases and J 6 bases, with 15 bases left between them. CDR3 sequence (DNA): TGTGCCATCAGCCCCGCGGGGCGCGGTCAGCCCCAGCATTTT. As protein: CAISPAGRGQPQHF.

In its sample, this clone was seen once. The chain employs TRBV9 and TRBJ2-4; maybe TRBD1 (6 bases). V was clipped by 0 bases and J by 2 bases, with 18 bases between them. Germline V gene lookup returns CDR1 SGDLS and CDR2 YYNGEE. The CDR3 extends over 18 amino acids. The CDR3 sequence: CASSVASTFTGPKNIQYF. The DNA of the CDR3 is TGTGCCAGCAGCGTAGCTTCCACATTTACAGGGCCCAAAAACATTCAGTACTTC.

DNA of the CDR3: TGTGCCAGCTCCAGCCCCGGGACAGGGGTGCATTTT. Protein sequence: CASSSPGTGVHF. The V gene is TRBV12-3 or TRBV12-4, the J gene TRBJ1-5; 10 bases align to TRBD1. Trimming at V came to 8 bases and at J to 15 bases, leaving 10 bases not matched to a gene. The CDR3 length is 12 residues.

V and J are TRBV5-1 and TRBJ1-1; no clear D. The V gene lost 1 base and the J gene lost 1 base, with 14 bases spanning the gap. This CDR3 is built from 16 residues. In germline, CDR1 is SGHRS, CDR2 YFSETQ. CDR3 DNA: TGCGCCAGCAGCTTGAGCGGCAGTGCTCGGAACACTGAAGCTTTCTTT. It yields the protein CASSLSGSARNTEAFF.